These 32 T cell receptor beta chains came from one sample sequenced in a study of T-cell memory formation after mild COVID-19 (dated by TCRdb to the early 2020s). Library preparation was by 5' RACE. TCRdb records Illumina NovaSeq 6000 as the sequencer. TCRdb reprocessing: public reads trimmed at Q25 with fastp, clones called with MiXCR, in-frame beta chains kept. All rows with the same CDR3 protein become a single entry with the most common DNA and genes. This sample comprises 190,000 or so distinct CDR3 sequences, 10% of them detected only once. The ten largest clonotypes hold less than 4% of the sample. What was sequenced was PBMCs or a T cell subset sorted from them (not recorded which). The receptors originated from a man in his late teens or twenties who had mild COVID-19 (a few samples of this study predate the infection). The sample titles of this study are shuffled in the database, so cell type and time point are left out; the donor was told from shared clones.

This clonotype appeared a few times. CDR3 region: CASSLSSNSYNEQFF. The CDR3 bases are TGTGCCAGCAGCCTCTCTAGCAACTCCTACAATGAGCAGTTCTTC. This rearrangement joins TRBV7-3 to TRBJ2-1; a weak D match, TRBD2 (5 bases). V gave up 5 bases and J gave up 0 bases, with 11 bases separating them. Germline lookup yields CDR1 SGHTA and CDR2 FQGTGA. The CDR3 has 15 amino acids.

There are a few counts of this clonotype. V is TRBV4-3 and J is TRBJ2-2, with D possibly matching TRBD2 (5 bases). In germline, CDR1 is LGHNA, CDR2 YSLEER. Deletions cut 0 bases from V and 2 bases from J, with 16 bases between. The CDR3 has 18 amino acids. The CDR3: CASSQEVAGRINTGELFF. The CDR3 nucleotides are TGCGCCAGCAGCCAAGAAGTGGCGGGCAGGATTAACACCGGGGAGCTGTTTTTT.

This clonotype occurred a few times. The rearrangement joins TRBV7-9 to TRBJ1-2; D gene ambiguous. The V gene's germline CDR1 is SEHNR and CDR2 FQNEAQ (reference sequence). V lost 3 bases and J lost 6, with 8 bases in between. This CDR3 has 12 residues. Written as DNA, the CDR3 is TGTGCCAGCAGCTTGAAAGAGGATGGCTACACCTTC. It is translated as CASSLKEDGYTF.

J is TRBJ2-3 and V is TRBV15, with D unresolved. The V and J ends lost 5 bases and 2 bases respectively, with 11 bases between them. CDR3 length: 14 amino acids. CDR1 and CDR2 (germline): LNHNV, YYDKDF (reference sequence). CDR3 DNA: TGTGCCACCAGCTCACGGACCCTCACAGATACGCAGTATTTT. Translation: CATSSRTLTDTQYF.

This clonotype was detected a few times. The rearrangement joins TRBV5-1 to TRBJ2-1; maybe TRBD2 (6 bases). Germline V CDR1 and CDR2: SGHRS, YFSETQ. CDR3 size: 16 residues. Deletions cut 9 bases from V and 6 bases from J, with 25 bases between. CDR3 sequence: CATRFLEGRRGNEQFF. The CDR3 DNA follows: TGCGCCACCCGGTTTTTGGAGGGGAGGCGCGGCAATGAGCAGTTCTTC.

The chain employs TRBV11-2 and TRBJ2-7; possible D gene TRBD1, 6 bases. CDR1 is SGHAT and CDR2 is FQNNGV in the germline V gene. Between the trimmed V and J ends, which lost 1 base and 5 bases, there was a span of 12 bases. The CDR3 loop spans 14 amino acids. The CDR3 coding sequence is TGTGCCAGCAGCTTAGGGACGAGGGGGAACGAGCAGTACTTC. This translates into CASSLGTRGNEQYF.

The table lists this clonotype with a few counts. The chain combines TRBV12-3 or TRBV12-4 with TRBJ2-1, with D unclear. The V and J ends lost 6 bases and 12 bases respectively, with 9 bases between them. The CDR3 spans 10 residues. CDR3 nucleotide sequence: TGTGCCAGCAGCGGTATGGGGCAGTTCTTC. This gives the protein CASSGMGQFF.

The chain recombines TRBV5-1 with TRBJ1-4; D is undetermined. The V gene's germline CDR1 is SGHRS and CDR2 YFSETQ. Trimming shortened V by 0 bases and J by 4 bases, and 10 bases separated the two germline ends. The CDR3 has 15 residues. Here the CDR3 DNA reads TGCGCCAGCAGCTTGGGTACCGGGATTAATGAAAAACTGTTTTTT. It specifies CASSLGTGINEKLFF.

The rearrangement uses TRBV7-2 and TRBJ1-1, with 8 bases that match TRBD1. Germline V gene sequence: CDR1 SGHTA, CDR2 FQGNSA. V was clipped by 4 bases and J by 4 bases; unmatched bases: 2. CDR3 size: 13 residues. The CDR3 bases are TGTGCCAGCAGCTGGACAGGGTTCACTGAAGCTTTCTTT. It translates to CASSWTGFTEAFF.

The sample holds many counts of this clonotype. A junction end diverges from the germline sequence, so it may reflect a read error. The V and J genes are TRBV5-1 and TRBJ2-5; 15 bases are shared with TRBD2. This CDR3 is 16 amino acids long. CDR1 SGHRS and CDR2 YFSETQ come from the germline V gene. The CDR3, as DNA: TGTGCCAGCAGCCTGGGACTAGCGGGGGGCCAAGAGACCCAGTACTTC. This translates into CASSLGLAGGQETQYF.

The gene calls are TRBV5-1 and TRBJ1-4, with D perhaps matching TRBD1 (5 bases). The CDR3 runs 14 residues. V lost 3 bases, J lost 7 bases, and 13 bases lay in between. Germline assignment: CDR1 SGHRS and CDR2 YFSETQ. CDR3 in amino acids: CASSWGRDGEKLFF. The CDR3, as DNA: TGCGCCAGCAGCTGGGGTCGGGACGGTGAAAAACTGTTTTTT.

Only a few counts were recorded for this clonotype. The chain carries TRBV9 and TRBJ2-2; D uncertain. V shed 0 bases and J shed 1 base, with 13 bases lying between them. CDR3 length equals 17 residues. The germline V gene encodes CDR1 SGDLS and CDR2 YYNGEE. DNA of the CDR3: TGTGCCAGCAGCGTAGCTTCAAACAGCCAGAACACCGGGGAGCTGTTTTTT. Residues: CASSVASNSQNTGELFF. The full variable domain, with the rest looked up from reference TRBV9 and TRBJ2-2, is DSGVTQTPKHLITATGQRVTLRCSPRSGDLSVYWYQQSLDQGLQFLIQYYNGEERAKGNILERFSAQQFPDLHSELNLSSLELGDSALYFCASSVASNSQNTGELFFGEGSRLTVL.

This clonotype was counted ten times or more. The chain links TRBV12-3 or TRBV12-4 to TRBJ1-3; D gene uncertain. Trimming took off 3 bases at V and 9 bases at J, with 6 bases between the two ends. The CDR3 totals 11 residues. CDR3 residues: CASSFSSTIYF. DNA of the CDR3: TGTGCCAGCAGTTTCTCGAGCACCATATATTTT.

This clonotype appeared a few times. V is TRBV5-1 and J is TRBJ2-3; no clear D gene. V lost 4 bases and J lost 0, with 12 bases in between. Per germline, CDR1 SGHRS and CDR2 YFSETQ. CDR3 length: 15 amino acids. DNA for the CDR3: TGCGCCAGCAGCCAGGACCCCTCTAGCACAGATACGCAGTATTTT. This encodes CASSQDPSSTDTQYF.

This clonotype was observed at least ten times. The V and J genes are TRBV7-8 and TRBJ2-3; TRBD2 aligns across 14 bases. The V segment lost 0 bases and the J segment 4 bases; nucleotides outside the gene matches: 12. This CDR3 spans 20 amino acids. Germline CDR1 reads SGHVS; CDR2 reads FQNEAQ. The CDR3 nucleotides are TGTGCCAGCAGCTTAGCGCTAGGGACTAGCGGGGGCCCATTAGCAGATACGCAGTATTTT. Protein product: CASSLALGTSGGPLADTQYF.

V gene TRBV2 combines with J gene TRBJ2-1; D may be TRBD2 (5 bases). This CDR3 region has 12 residues. Germline CDR1 and CDR2: SNHLY and FYNNEI. Trimming pared 6 bases from V and 4 bases from J, leaving 7 bases between. CDR3 DNA sequence: TGTGCCAGCAGAGACTATTACAATGAGCAGTTCTTC. As protein: CASRDYYNEQFF.

The chain carries TRBV7-3 and TRBJ1-5; 8 bases fit TRBD1. V gave up 5 bases and J gave up 7 bases; unmatched junction bases: 4. Germline V gene lookup returns CDR1 SGHTA and CDR2 FQGTGA. The CDR3 is 13 amino acids. CDR3 protein: CASSQGAYQPQHF. Written as DNA, the CDR3 is TGTGCCAGCAGCCAGGGGGCTTACCAGCCCCAGCATTTT.

This clonotype was detected only a few times. The chain joins TRBV5-5 to TRBJ2-7; TRBD1 matches at 8 bases. The length of the CDR3 is 16 residues. V was clipped by 3 bases and J by 6 bases; unmatched bases: 14. Germline V CDR1 and CDR2: SGHKS, YYEKEE (reference sequence). CDR3 sequence reads: CASSSPRTGILREQYF. The CDR3 nucleotides are TGTGCCAGCAGCTCCCCGCGGACAGGGATTTTACGCGAGCAGTACTTC.

This clonotype was counted many times. The V gene is TRBV7-8, the J gene TRBJ2-7; 8 bases are shared with TRBD2. In germline, CDR1 is SGHVS, CDR2 FQNEAQ. CDR3 length: 16 amino acids. The trim removed 7 bases at V and 2 bases at J, leaving 13 bases unmatched. The CDR3 sequence: CASTPRGGAVTYEQYV. CDR3 nucleotides: TGTGCCAGCACTCCCCGGGGGGGGGCCGTCACCTACGAGCAGTACGTC.

The gene calls are TRBV5-1 and TRBJ2-5, with D perhaps TRBD2 (5 bases). Germline-derived CDR1 and CDR2 are SGHRS and YFSETQ. Trimming cost V 0 bases and J 2 bases, with 11 bases left between them. The CDR3 is 15 amino acids. The CDR3 DNA sequence: TGCGCCAGCAGCTTGGACTGGAGGAAGCAAGAGACCCAGTACTTC. This sequence encodes CASSLDWRKQETQYF.

This clonotype was found many times. The chain is built from TRBV2 and TRBJ1-6; no clear D gene. The CDR3 extends over 12 amino acids. The V end lost 0 bases, the J end lost 14 bases, and 8 bases lay between the germline ends. Germline values: CDR1 SNHLY, CDR2 FYNNEI. The CDR3 region is CASSEARESLHF. Here the CDR3 DNA reads TGTGCCAGCAGTGAAGCTCGGGAATCCCTCCACTTT.

The CDR3 region has the DNA TGTGCCAGCACCACAGACAGGGACCTCTATGGCTACACCTTC. This translates into CASTTDRDLYGYTF. V and J are TRBV28 and TRBJ1-2; TRBD1 agrees at 7 bases. Germline trimming cut 7 bases from V and 4 bases from J; bases unmatched to any gene: 9. CDR1 is MDHEN and CDR2 is SYDVKM in the germline V gene. The CDR3 runs to 14 residues.

In this sample, this clonotype turned up many times. The CDR3 reads CASSRTSGGLSTGELFF. The CDR3 region has the DNA TGTGCCAGCAGCCGGACTAGCGGGGGACTGAGCACCGGGGAGCTGTTTTTT. The chain combines TRBV7-3 with TRBJ2-2; 13 nucleotides align to TRBD2. The CDR3 covers 17 residues. Germline V CDR1 and CDR2: SGHTA, FQGTGA. Unmatched junction bases numbered 7, after V lost 5 bases and J lost 4 bases.

J is TRBJ1-4 and V is TRBV7-9; tentatively, D is TRBD1 (5 bases). V shed 6 bases and J shed 4 bases, with 12 bases lying between them. Germline assignment: CDR1 SEHNR and CDR2 FQNEAQ (reference sequence). The CDR3 has 14 amino acids. CDR3 sequence: CASRIDSINEKLFF. In DNA form, the CDR3 reads TGTGCCAGCAGAATTGACAGTATTAATGAAAAACTGTTTTTT.

The rearrangement links TRBV23-1 to TRBJ2-3, with D unclear. Being an ORF, TRBV23-1 has a function that is uncertain. This CDR3 has 16 amino acids. V lost 0 bases and J 0 bases, leaving 10 bases between the germline ends. The CDR3 bases are TGCGCCAGCAGTCAATCCGGCCGACCTAGCACAGATACGCAGTATTTT. This codes for CASSQSGRPSTDTQYF.

This clonotype was observed a few times. The V call is TRBV5-1, the J call TRBJ2-2; the D is unclear. Germline V lookup: CDR1 SGHRS, CDR2 YFSETQ. The ends were cut back, 1 base at V and 4 bases at J, with 11 bases in the middle. The CDR3 is made up of 15 amino acids. Here the CDR3 DNA reads TGCGCCAGCAGCTTGAGCCTAGTTATCACCGGGGAGCTGTTTTTT. It yields the protein CASSLSLVITGELFF.

This clonotype was counted between two and nine times. This chain joins TRBV9 and TRBJ1-6; D is perhaps TRBD1 (6 bases). CDR1 and CDR2 (germline): SGDLS, YYNGEE. V lost 2 bases, J lost 14 bases, and 20 bases lay in between. The CDR3 runs to 15 residues. Here the CDR3 DNA reads TGTGCCAGCAGCGTTTCGTCGGCGCTTGACAGGTCCCTCCACTTT. Residues: CASSVSSALDRSLHF. The variable domain in full, with the rest retrieved from reference TRBV9 and TRBJ1-6, is DSGVTQTPKHLITATGQRVTLRCSPRSGDLSVYWYQQSLDQGLQFLIQYYNGEERAKGNILERFSAQQFPDLHSELNLSSLELGDSALYFCASSVSSALDRSLHFGNGTRLTVT.

This clonotype has a count of ten or more. The chain combines TRBV6-5 with TRBJ2-1; TRBD2 is a possible D gene (5 bases). V shed 3 bases and J shed 5 bases, with 11 bases lying between them. This CDR3 has 14 amino acids. Germline V gene sequence: CDR1 MNHEY, CDR2 SVGAGI. The CDR3 nucleotides read TGTGCCAGCAGTTATACTAGAGTGGACAATGAGCAGTTCTTC. Its translation: CASSYTRVDNEQFF.

This clonotype was found a few times. The chain carries TRBV19 and TRBJ2-1, with 15 nucleotides matching TRBD2. The trim removed 4 bases at V and 1 base at J, leaving 5 bases unmatched. The CDR3 is 18 residues long. The germline CDR1 and CDR2 sequences are LNHDA and SQIVND (reference sequence). This CDR3 is CASSRTSGGAGSYNEQFF. CDR3 nucleotides: TGTGCCAGTAGTAGGACTAGCGGGGGGGCCGGGTCCTACAATGAGCAGTTCTTC.

This clonotype appeared a few times. J is TRBJ2-3 and V is TRBV9; D may correspond to TRBD1 or TRBD2 (5 bases each). The V gene's germline CDR1 is SGDLS and CDR2 YYNGEE. Between the trimmed V and J ends, which lost 0 bases and 5 bases, there was a span of 10 bases. The CDR3 covers 14 residues. CDR3 loop: CASSVEVGVDTQYF. The CDR3 coding sequence is TGTGCCAGCAGCGTAGAGGTGGGGGTAGATACGCAGTATTTT.

This clonotype was seen a handful of times. The chain has TRBV7-2 and TRBJ2-7, with a weak D call TRBD2 (5 bases). Germline CDR1 reads SGHTA; CDR2 reads FQGNSA. Trimming stripped 3 bases from V and 0 bases from J, with 12 bases between. The CDR3 length is 15 residues. The CDR3 reads CASSFESGYSYEQYV. Written as DNA, the CDR3 is TGTGCCAGCAGCTTCGAAAGCGGATACTCCTACGAGCAGTACGTC.

This chain links TRBV11-2 with TRBJ2-1; 8 nucleotides line up with TRBD2. The CDR3 contains 15 residues. Germline assignment: CDR1 SGHAT and CDR2 FQNNGV. Germline trimming cut 4 bases from V and 6 bases from J; bases unmatched to any gene: 8. CDR3 sequence reads: CASSSAGEPSNEQFF. In DNA form, the CDR3 reads TGTGCCAGCAGCTCAGCGGGAGAGCCCTCCAATGAGCAGTTCTTC.